These 3 T cell receptor beta chains were all obtained from the same sample, sequenced in a study of OX40 agonist ivuxolimab in advanced cancers. TCRdb's copy holds only in-frame clones and misses some; the assay was immunoSEQ multiplex PCR. The sample carries around 60,000 clones, 70% to 85% recorded once. Source: CD4+ or CD8+ T cells sorted from blood, taken in a trial of the OX40 agonist ivuxolimab. These receptors were obtained from an adult with an advanced solid tumor such as melanoma, head and neck, liver or kidney cancer.

This rearrangement joins TRBV19 to TRBJ2-7; TRBD1 matches at 9 bases. The CDR3 has 15 residues. Unmatched junction bases numbered 8, after V lost 5 bases and J lost 3 bases. Germline lookup yields CDR1 LNHDA and CDR2 SQIVND (reference sequence). The CDR3 DNA follows: TGTGCCAGTAGTGAGGACAGGGGAGGATTCTACGAGCAGTACTTC. This sequence encodes CASSEDRGGFYEQYF.

V usage is TRBV6-6 and J usage is TRBJ1-6; TRBD1 aligns across 7 bases. Germline CDR1 is MNHNY and CDR2 is SVGAGI (reference sequence). The V gene end was trimmed by 6 bases and the J gene end by 6 bases; junction bases not matched to a gene: 8. The CDR3 length is 15 residues. The CDR3 sequence: CASRTGQTLNSPLHF. CDR3 sequence (DNA): TGTGCCAGCAGAACGGGACAGACTCTTAATTCACCCCTCCACTTT.

The chain combines TRBV6-1 with TRBJ1-2; no definite D call. The CDR3 has 13 amino acids. The germline V gene encodes CDR1 MNHNS and CDR2 SASEGT. V dropped 7 bases and J dropped 7 bases, with 16 bases sitting between them. The CDR3 coding sequence is TGTGCCAGCAAGAGAGAGTTCGGGTTTGGCTACACCTTC. Amino acid sequence: CASKREFGFGYTF.